This T cell receptor (beta chain) appears in the sequencing data of a study of CD8 T cells in ankylosing spondylitis. Generation of TCR beta libraries employed quantitative 5'-RACE incorporating molecular barcodes. TCRdb passed the 5' RACE reads through MiXCR, listing each CDR3 protein once. The data contain 80,000 to 100,000 distinct CDR3 sequences, roughly 9.6% of them singletons. This CDR3 is built from 16 residues. Germline CDR1 reads LGHDT; CDR2 reads YNNKEL (reference sequence). Trimming cost V 6 bases and J 0 bases, with 15 bases left between them. Study-wide results and caveats: Typical of ankylosing spondylitis blood, it appeared, was a TCR beta motif of eight highly homologous variants.

This clonotype was observed many times. Its specificity is unknown. Material: blood, either unsorted or a sorted T cell fraction (not recorded which). The sequence was collected from a male donor with ankylosing spondylitis or in good health (not recorded which). The V gene is TRBV3-1, the J gene TRBJ2-1; tentative D call: TRBD2 (6 bases). In DNA, the CDR3 is TGTGCCAGCAGTCGACATGGGGGGAGCTCCTACAATGAGCAGTTCTTC. Translating gives CASSRHGGSSYNEQFF.